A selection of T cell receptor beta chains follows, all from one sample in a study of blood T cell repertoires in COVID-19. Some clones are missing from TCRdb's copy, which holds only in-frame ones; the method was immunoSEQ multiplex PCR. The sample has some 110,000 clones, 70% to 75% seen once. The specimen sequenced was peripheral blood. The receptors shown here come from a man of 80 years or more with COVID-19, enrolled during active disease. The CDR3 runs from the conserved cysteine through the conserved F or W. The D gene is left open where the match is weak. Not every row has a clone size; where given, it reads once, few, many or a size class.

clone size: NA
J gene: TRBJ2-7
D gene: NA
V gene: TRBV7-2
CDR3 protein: CASSLSTVSYEQYF
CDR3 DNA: TGTGCCAGCAGCTTATCTACCGTTTCCTACGAGCAGTACTTC

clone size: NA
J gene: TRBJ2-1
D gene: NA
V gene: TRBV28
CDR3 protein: CASSLLGGKGSIYNEQFF
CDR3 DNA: TGTGCCAGCAGTTTATTGGGCGGGAAAGGTTCTATCTACAATGAGCAGTTCTTC

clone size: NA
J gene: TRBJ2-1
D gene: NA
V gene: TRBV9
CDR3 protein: CASSVERAGIQRNEQFF
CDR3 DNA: TGTGCCAGCAGCGTAGAACGCGCGGGAATTCAGAGAAATGAGCAGTTCTTC

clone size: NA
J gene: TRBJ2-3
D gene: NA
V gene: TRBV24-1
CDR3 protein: CATSLGQYTDTQYF
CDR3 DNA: TGTGCCACCAGCCTTGGACAGTACACAGATACGCAGTATTTT

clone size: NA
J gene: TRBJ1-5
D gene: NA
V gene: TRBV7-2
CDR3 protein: CASSLGGGRNQPQHF
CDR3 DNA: TGTGCCAGCAGCTTAGGGGGGGGTCGCAATCAGCCCCAGCATTTT

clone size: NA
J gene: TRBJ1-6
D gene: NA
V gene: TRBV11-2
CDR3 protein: CASSLVAGNNSPLHF
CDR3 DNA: TGTGCCAGCAGCTTAGTTGCAGGGAACAATTCACCCCTCCACTTT

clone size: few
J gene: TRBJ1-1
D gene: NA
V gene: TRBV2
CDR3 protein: CASTGGQNTEAFF
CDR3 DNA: TGTGCCAGCACGGGGGGTCAGAACACTGAAGCTTTCTTT

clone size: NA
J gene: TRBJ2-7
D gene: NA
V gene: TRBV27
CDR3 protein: CASSKSGETYEQYF
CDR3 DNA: TGTGCCAGCAGCAAGTCGGGGGAAACCTACGAGCAGTACTTC

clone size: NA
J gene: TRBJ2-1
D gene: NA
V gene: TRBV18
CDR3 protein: CASSPRRSQQSSYNEQFF
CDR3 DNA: TGTGCCAGCTCACCCCGGAGGTCCCAGCAGAGCTCCTACAATGAGCAGTTCTTC

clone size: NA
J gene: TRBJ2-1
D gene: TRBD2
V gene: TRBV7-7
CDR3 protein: CASSSGLAGVYEQFF
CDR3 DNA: TGTGCTAGCAGCTCAGGACTAGCGGGAGTATATGAGCAGTTCTTC

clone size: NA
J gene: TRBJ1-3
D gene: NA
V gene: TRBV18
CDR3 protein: CASSPQPPDSSGNTIYF
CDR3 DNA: TGTGCCAGCTCACCACAACCTCCGGACAGCTCTGGAAACACCATATATTTT

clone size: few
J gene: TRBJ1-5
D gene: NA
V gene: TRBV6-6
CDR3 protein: CASSYPDQPQHF
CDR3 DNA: TGTGCCAGCAGTTACCCAGATCAGCCCCAGCATTTT

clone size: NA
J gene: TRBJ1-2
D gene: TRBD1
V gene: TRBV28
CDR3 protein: CASSLPGQPYGYTF
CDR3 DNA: TGTGCCAGCAGTTTACCGGGACAGCCCTATGGCTACACCTTC